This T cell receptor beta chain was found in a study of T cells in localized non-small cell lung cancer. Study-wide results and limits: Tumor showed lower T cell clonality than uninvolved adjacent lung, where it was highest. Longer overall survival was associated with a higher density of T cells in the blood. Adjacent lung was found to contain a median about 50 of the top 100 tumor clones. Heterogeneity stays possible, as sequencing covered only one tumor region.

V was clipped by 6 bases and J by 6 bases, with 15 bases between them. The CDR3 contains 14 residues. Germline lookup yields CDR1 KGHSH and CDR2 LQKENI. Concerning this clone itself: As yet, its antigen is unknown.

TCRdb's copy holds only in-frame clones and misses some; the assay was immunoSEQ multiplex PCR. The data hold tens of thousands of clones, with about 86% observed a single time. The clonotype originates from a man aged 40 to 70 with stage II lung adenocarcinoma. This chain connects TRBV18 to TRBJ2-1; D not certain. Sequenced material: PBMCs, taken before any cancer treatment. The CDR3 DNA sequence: TGTGCCAGCTCCGAGGACCAGTCTTTCAATGAGCAGTTCTTC. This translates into CASSEDQSFNEQFF.